The sequence of this T cell receptor beta chain was determined in a study of blood T cell repertoires in COVID-19. Study summary: Sample material is recorded as cDNA or gDNA derived from T cells, B-cell-depleted T cells, or PBMCs.

Methods used by the authors: Cell counts per sample came from amplifying reference gene primers. Data came from immunoSEQ multiplex PCR; TCRdb stores just in-frame clones and leaves some out. V and J calls and clone size are as listed in that table; D and trimming were resolved from the DNA. Seen here are over 300,000 clones, 70% to 90% observed once, and the top ten hold 5% to 7%. The CDR3 consists of 10 residues. CDR1 and CDR2 (germline): MNHEY, SVGAGI. Trimming took off 5 bases at V and 7 bases at J, with 5 bases between the two ends. The source material was peripheral blood. The chain employs TRBV6-5 and TRBJ2-5; possible D gene TRBD1, 5 bases. The clonotype originates from a man between 18 and 35 years old who had recovered from COVID-19. The CDR3 here is CASSQGTQYF. The CDR3, as DNA: TGTGCCAGCAGTCAGGGGACCCAGTACTTC.